One and the same sample provided the 15 T cell receptor beta chains below, sequenced in a study of identical twins. TCRdb re-analysed the 5' RACE reads in MiXCR, keeping a single row per CDR3 protein. The sample holds hundreds of thousands of distinct CDR3 sequences, 5.5% to 6.5% seen once. Sequenced: naive T cells sorted from blood. These receptor sequences come from a young man in good health.

This clonotype was seen ten or more times. CDR3 region: CASSIRTAPYEQYF. CDR3 bases: TGCGCCAGCAGCATCAGGACGGCCCCCTACGAGCAGTACTTC. The chain is built from TRBV5-1 and TRBJ2-7; the D is unclear. Germline CDR1 SGHRS, CDR2 YFSETQ. V was pared by 4 bases and J by 2 bases, with 13 bases between. CDR3 size: 14 residues.

This clonotype appeared many times. This sequence joins TRBV29-1 and TRBJ2-7; 10 positions match TRBD1. V was clipped by 0 bases and J by 5 bases; unmatched bases: 7. Per germline, CDR1 SQVTM and CDR2 ANQGSEA. This CDR3 comprises 15 residues. CDR3 in DNA: TGCAGCGTTGAAGAAAGTGGGACAGGGGTCCACGAGCAGTACTTC. This encodes CSVEESGTGVHEQYF.

The J gene is TRBJ1-2, the V gene TRBV29-1; unclear D gene. V was clipped by 1 base and J by 8 bases, with 14 bases between them. Germline values: CDR1 SQVTM, CDR2 ANQGSEA. The CDR3 extends over 13 amino acids. The CDR3: CSVEVGVLRGYTF. CDR3 coding DNA: TGCAGCGTTGAAGTTGGTGTACTTAGAGGCTACACCTTC.

This clonotype came up many times. The chain links TRBV20-1 to TRBJ2-7, with a tentative D call TRBD2 (5 bases). Per the germline V gene, CDR1 is DFQATT and CDR2 is SNEGSKA (reference sequence). This CDR3 comprises 15 residues. The V and J ends lost 0 bases and 2 bases respectively, with 14 bases between them. This CDR3 is CSARDLDLGAYEQYF. As DNA, the CDR3 is TGCAGTGCTAGAGATCTTGATCTCGGGGCCTACGAGCAGTACTTC.

This clonotype was detected ten times or more. Mismatch with germline at one junction end may stem from a read error. The chain employs TRBV29-1 and TRBJ2-1; D not resolved. From germline, CDR1 is SQVTM and CDR2 ANQGSEA. The CDR3 contains 10 residues. CDR3 sequence: CSADPQERFF. The CDR3, as DNA: TGCAGCGCCGACCCCCAGGAGCGGTTCTTC.

The chain joins TRBV28 to TRBJ1-3, with TRBD1 matching 9 bases. The CDR3 loop spans 14 amino acids. V lost 10 bases and J lost 6; bases outside the gene matches: 10. The germline V gene encodes CDR1 MDHEN and CDR2 SYDVKM. The CDR3: CATGATGGLNTIYF. The CDR3 DNA reads TGTGCCACCGGCGCGACAGGGGGATTAAACACCATATATTTT.

This clonotype was detected ten times or more. The CDR3, as DNA: TGCAGTGCTAGGGGGACAGGGAACACTGAAGCTTTCTTT. It encodes CSARGTGNTEAFF. V gene TRBV20-1 combines with J gene TRBJ1-1, with TRBD1 matching 8 bases. Germline V gives CDR1 DFQATT, CDR2 SNEGSKA (reference sequence). The length of the CDR3 is 13 residues. After removal of 3 bases from V and 1 base from J, the junction contained 1 base not matched to a gene.

This clonotype was picked up many times. This chain uses TRBV28 with TRBJ2-1; 8 nucleotides agree with TRBD2. Germline V CDR1 and CDR2: MDHEN, SYDVKM. Trimming took 5 bases from V and 4 from J; bases not matched to a gene: 13. The CDR3 spans 17 residues. The CDR3 sequence is CASSPRLGRAVYNEQFF. The CDR3 DNA sequence: TGTGCCAGCAGTCCTCGACTCGGGAGGGCCGTTTACAATGAGCAGTTCTTC.

This clonotype showed up many times. The chain recombines TRBV20-1 with TRBJ2-1; tentative D call: TRBD1 (6 bases). The CDR3 has 16 amino acids. Germline CDR1 is DFQATT and CDR2 is SNEGSKA (reference sequence). V was clipped by 0 bases and J by 7 bases, with 19 bases between them. The CDR3 spells CSAREEPGHSTNEQFF. CDR3 in DNA: TGCAGTGCTAGAGAAGAACCGGGACACTCTACGAATGAGCAGTTCTTC.

Details on this clonotype: A much more abundant neighbour one base away suggests this may be a read error. The chain is built from TRBV15 and TRBJ2-4, with D unclear. Germline loops: CDR1 LNHNV, CDR2 YYDKDF (reference sequence). The CDR3 runs 15 residues. Deletions cut 1 base from V and 0 bases from J, with 7 bases between. CDR3 region: CATSRVWKAKNIQYF. CDR3 coding DNA: TGTGCCACCAGCAGAGTTTGGAAAGCCAAAAACATTCAGTACTTC.

This clonotype was counted once. This chain links TRBV5-4 with TRBJ2-7; D is possibly TRBD1 (6 bases). Per germline, CDR1 SGHNT and CDR2 YYREEE (reference sequence). The CDR3 loop spans 14 amino acids. V lost 2 bases, J lost 0 bases, and 9 bases lay in between. In DNA, the CDR3 is TGTGCCAGCAGCTTACAGGGTACCTCCTACGAGCAGTACGTC. Translation gives CASSLQGTSYEQYV.

The rearrangement joins TRBV10-3 to TRBJ2-7; 7 bases align to TRBD2. The germline V gene has CDR1 ENHRY and CDR2 SYGVKD. V lost 0 bases, J lost 0 bases, and 11 bases stayed unmatched. The CDR3 loop spans 18 amino acids. The CDR3 loop reads CAISESRGLGENSYEQYV. Written as DNA, the CDR3 is TGTGCCATCAGTGAGTCCAGAGGACTAGGGGAGAACTCCTACGAGCAGTACGTC.

This clonotype has more than one count but fewer than ten. CDR3 amino acids: CASSQTGALDNQPQHF. CDR3 bases: TGTGCCAGCAGCCAGACGGGAGCCTTGGACAATCAGCCCCAGCATTTT. The chain is built from TRBV5-5 and TRBJ1-5; D gene uncertain. Germline CDR1 reads SGHKS; CDR2 reads YYEKEE (reference sequence). Trimming took off 4 bases at V and 3 bases at J, with 17 bases between the two ends. The CDR3 is 16 amino acids. The whole variable domain, remainder taken from reference TRBV5-5 and TRBJ1-5, is DAGVTQSPTHLIKTRGQQVTLRCSPISGHKSVSWYQQVLGQGPQFIFQYYEKEERGRGNFPDRFSARQFPNYSSELNVNALLLGDSALYLCASSQTGALDNQPQHFGDGTRLSIL.

Comments on this clonotype: This could be a read error, since a much larger clone is one nucleotide away. The rearrangement joins TRBV7-9 to TRBJ1-5; weak D call: TRBD1 (5 bases). The CDR3 consists of 14 residues. Germline lookup yields CDR1 SEHNR and CDR2 FQNEAQ (reference sequence). V gave up 4 bases and J gave up 9 bases, with 16 bases separating them. The CDR3 loop is CASSWDGGFRPQHF. CDR3 sequence (DNA): TGTGCCAGCAGCTGGGACGGCGGCTTTCGGCCCCAGCATTTT.

The sample holds a few counts of this clonotype. This chain links TRBV20-1 with TRBJ2-7; D gene uncertain. V gave up 3 bases and J gave up 2 bases, with 11 bases separating them. Germline loops: CDR1 DFQATT, CDR2 SNEGSKA (reference sequence). CDR3 length: 13 residues. The CDR3 coding sequence is TGCAGTGCTAGCGGCCGGAATACCTACGAGCAGTACGTC. This gives the protein CSASGRNTYEQYV.